This is a list of T cell receptor beta chains from one sample in a study of T cell responses to AZD1222 COVID-19 vaccine. Sequencing was performed with immunoSEQ multiplex PCR; in TCRdb, only in-frame clones are kept and a portion is missing. The sample includes 150,000 to 200,000 clones, 85% to 95% of them seen just once. Sample: peripheral blood, taken 28 days after the second AZD1222 dose. The receptors shown here come from an adult who received the AZD1222 COVID-19 vaccine. The CDR3 runs from the conserved cysteine through the conserved F or W. D genes are given only for firm matches. Clone size is not always given. Where it is, it says once, few, many or a class for expanded clones.

.,14,TRBD1,TRBV19,TRBJ1-1,CASSLGQGASEAFF,TGTGCCAGTAGTTTAGGACAGGGGGCCTCTGAAGCTTTCTTT
.,18,.,TRBV4-1,TRBJ1-4,CASSQLTGTYATNEKLFF,TGCGCCAGCAGCCAACTAACAGGGACCTATGCAACTAATGAAAAACTGTTTTTT
.,14,.,TRBV2,TRBJ2-7,CASLGGVLSYEQYF,TGTGCCAGCCTAGGTGGGGTGCTTTCCTACGAGCAGTACTTC
once,11,.,TRBV7-9,TRBJ2-7,CASSYQYEQYF,TGTGCCAGCAGCTACCAATACGAGCAGTACTTC
.,14,.,TRBV5-6,TRBJ2-1,CASSLTDRYNEQFF,TGTGCCAGCAGCTTGACTGACAGGTACAATGAGCAGTTCTTC
.,15,.,TRBV6-5,TRBJ2-1,CASSYGQLGRNEQFF,TGTGCCAGCAGTTACGGACAACTAGGGAGGAATGAGCAGTTCTTC
.,13,TRBD2,TRBV6-5,TRBJ2-7,CASRTSGSYEQYF,TGTGCCAGTCGGACTAGCGGCTCCTACGAGCAGTACTTC
.,14,.,TRBV4-1,TRBJ1-1,CASRYDPRGTEAFF,TGCGCCAGCAGGTACGACCCACGGGGCACTGAAGCTTTCTTT
.,16,.,TRBV4-1,TRBJ2-3,CASSQDLGGTADTQYF,TGCGCCAGCAGCCAAGATCTTGGGGGTACGGCAGATACGCAGTATTTT
.,14,TRBD1,TRBV9,TRBJ1-2,CASSVGGGQVGYTF,TGTGCCAGCAGCGTAGGAGGGGGACAGGTTGGCTACACCTTC
.,17,TRBD1,TRBV18,TRBJ2-4,CASSPSKAGGAKNIQYF,TGTGCCAGCTCACCCTCCAAGGCAGGGGGAGCCAAAAACATTCAGTACTTC
.,13,.,TRBV7-3,TRBJ2-5,CASSWTIRETQYF,TGTGCCAGCAGCTGGACTATCAGAGAGACCCAGTACTTC
.,15,TRBD1,TRBV27,TRBJ1-1,CASSLGTGGNTEAFF,TGTGCCAGCAGTCTGGGGACAGGGGGGAACACTGAAGCTTTCTTT
.,17,.,TRBV5-1,TRBJ2-2,CASSLGRPLTISGELFF,TGCGCCAGCAGCTTGGGTAGACCGTTGACTATTTCCGGGGAGCTGTTTTTT
.,13,.,TRBV28,TRBJ2-6,CASRKSGANVLTF,TGTGCCAGCAGGAAGTCTGGGGCCAACGTCCTGACTTTC
.,14,.,TRBV19,TRBJ1-2,CASSIESVPYGYTF,TGTGCCAGTAGTATAGAGTCAGTTCCTTATGGCTACACCTTC
.,16,TRBD1,TRBV29-1,TRBJ2-7,CSVELTGTGVSYEQYF,TGCAGCGTGGAATTAACCGGGACAGGGGTTTCCTACGAGCAGTACTTC
.,15,TRBD2,TRBV2,TRBJ2-7,CASSDPTSYSYEQYF,TGTGCCAGCAGTGATCCGACTAGCTACTCCTACGAGCAGTACTTC
.,18,.,TRBV21-1,TRBJ2-3,CASSKGGDIITCTDTQYF,TGTGCCAGCAGCAAAGGAGGAGATATTATCACATGCACAGATACGCAGTATTTT
.,16,TRBD1,TRBV4-3,TRBJ1-2,CASSQMGQGAGYGYTF,TGCGCCAGCAGCCAGATGGGACAGGGGGCTGGCTATGGCTACACCTTC
once,15,TRBD1,TRBV15,TRBJ1-2,CATSRERTGGSGYTF,TGTGCCACCAGCAGAGAACGGACAGGGGGCTCTGGCTACACCTTC
.,16,TRBD1,TRBV29-1,TRBJ2-6,CSVWGQGAAGANVLTF,TGCAGCGTCTGGGGACAGGGAGCAGCTGGGGCCAACGTCCTGACTTTC
.,15,TRBD2,TRBV28,TRBJ2-1,CASSLSAGGNNEQFF,TGTGCCAGCAGTTTATCAGCGGGAGGAAACAATGAGCAGTTCTTC
.,13,.,TRBV19,TRBJ2-1,CASTQAQGREQFF,TGTGCCAGTACTCAAGCACAGGGACGCGAGCAGTTCTTC
.,13,.,TRBV7-6,TRBJ2-3,CASSWQGLDTQYF,TGTGCCAGCAGCTGGCAGGGGCTAGATACGCAGTATTTT
.,16,.,TRBV15,TRBJ2-1,CATSRDPNLNYNEQFF,TGTGCCACCAGCAGAGATCCGAACTTGAATTACAATGAGCAGTTCTTC
.,14,TRBD1,TRBV6-6,TRBJ2-7,CASRRQGVSYEQYF,TGTGCCAGCAGAAGACAGGGAGTCTCCTACGAGCAGTACTTC
.,15,TRBD1,TRBV25-1,TRBJ2-1,CASSEQTGMSGEQFF,TGTGCCAGCAGTGAACAGACAGGGATGAGCGGTGAGCAGTTCTTC
.,15,TRBD2,TRBV6-6,TRBJ2-7,CASRPQLAGVDEQYF,TGTGCCAGCAGACCCCAGCTGGCGGGAGTGGACGAGCAGTACTTC
.,15,TRBD2,TRBV9,TRBJ2-1,CASSVVGAGVREQFF,TGTGCCAGCAGCGTAGTGGGAGCGGGAGTTCGTGAGCAGTTCTTC
.,15,TRBD1,TRBV30,TRBJ2-2,CAWEKGALGSGELFF,TGTGCCTGGGAGAAGGGGGCATTGGGTTCCGGGGAGCTGTTTTTT
once,15,.,TRBV28,TRBJ2-7,CASSLPGQDSYEQYF,TGTGCCAGCAGTCTCCCTGGGCAGGACTCCTACGAGCAGTACTTC
.,13,.,TRBV30,TRBJ1-5,CAWSKGSNQPQHF,TGTGCCTGGAGTAAGGGGAGCAATCAGCCCCAGCATTTT
.,14,.,TRBV4-1,TRBJ2-7,CASSQEWTADEQYF,TGCGCCAGCAGCCAGGAATGGACTGCAGACGAGCAGTACTTC
.,15,.,TRBV9,TRBJ1-1,CASSAAVGLHTEAFF,TGTGCCAGCAGCGCAGCAGTTGGGTTGCACACTGAAGCTTTCTTT
.,13,.,TRBV5-4,TRBJ1-3,CASSLLGGNTIYF,TGTGCCAGCAGCTTGTTGGGGGGAAACACCATATATTTT
.,13,.,TRBV12-5,TRBJ1-1,CASGKTVSPEAFF,TGTGCTAGTGGCAAAACAGTATCGCCTGAAGCTTTCTTT
.,16,.,TRBV28,TRBJ1-6,CASSYQGTRRNSPLHF,TGTGCCAGCAGTTATCAGGGGACGCGACGAAATTCACCCCTCCACTTT
.,15,.,TRBV18,TRBJ1-6,CASSPGTPNNSPLHF,TGTGCCAGCTCACCTGGGACACCAAATAATTCACCCCTCCACTTT
.,14,.,TRBV6-5,TRBJ2-4,CASSYGPAKNIQYF,TGTGCCAGCAGTTACGGGCCTGCCAAAAACATTCAGTACTTC
once,12,.,TRBV30,TRBJ1-2,CAWSSGWDGYTF,TGTGCCTGGAGCTCAGGGTGGGATGGCTACACCTTC
.,18,TRBD1,TRBV12-5,TRBJ1-1,CASGLIKTGEALNTEAFF,TGTGCTAGTGGTTTGATAAAAACAGGGGAAGCCCTGAACACTGAAGCTTTCTTT
.,16,TRBD2,TRBV11-3,TRBJ2-1,CASSLHFTGTRDEQFF,TGTGCCAGCAGCCTACACTTCACCGGGACTAGGGATGAGCAGTTCTTC
once,12,.,TRBV28,TRBJ1-4,CASSPRQIKLFF,TGTGCCAGCAGCCCAAGGCAGATTAAACTGTTTTTT
.,13,.,TRBV15,TRBJ1-5,CATRGLEHQPQHF,TGTGCCACCAGGGGGTTGGAACATCAGCCCCAGCATTTT
once,14,.,TRBV7-9,TRBJ2-5,CASSLVGQQETQYF,TGTGCCAGCAGCTTAGTGGGTCAGCAAGAGACCCAGTACTTC
.,16,TRBD2,TRBV7-9,TRBJ2-5,CASSPGSSGVVGTQYF,TGTGCCAGCAGCCCAGGGTCTAGCGGTGTTGTGGGGACCCAGTACTTC
.,15,.,TRBV27,TRBJ2-3,CASSSTPASTDTQYF,TGTGCCAGCAGTTCCACCCCCGCTAGCACAGATACGCAGTATTTT
.,15,.,TRBV29-1,TRBJ1-5,CSVEDRQGVNQPQHF,TGCAGCGTTGAAGATAGGCAGGGAGTCAATCAGCCCCAGCATTTT
.,15,TRBD2,TRBV2,TRBJ2-1,CASEGTSGIYNEQFF,TGTGCCAGCGAAGGGACTAGCGGGATATACAATGAGCAGTTCTTC